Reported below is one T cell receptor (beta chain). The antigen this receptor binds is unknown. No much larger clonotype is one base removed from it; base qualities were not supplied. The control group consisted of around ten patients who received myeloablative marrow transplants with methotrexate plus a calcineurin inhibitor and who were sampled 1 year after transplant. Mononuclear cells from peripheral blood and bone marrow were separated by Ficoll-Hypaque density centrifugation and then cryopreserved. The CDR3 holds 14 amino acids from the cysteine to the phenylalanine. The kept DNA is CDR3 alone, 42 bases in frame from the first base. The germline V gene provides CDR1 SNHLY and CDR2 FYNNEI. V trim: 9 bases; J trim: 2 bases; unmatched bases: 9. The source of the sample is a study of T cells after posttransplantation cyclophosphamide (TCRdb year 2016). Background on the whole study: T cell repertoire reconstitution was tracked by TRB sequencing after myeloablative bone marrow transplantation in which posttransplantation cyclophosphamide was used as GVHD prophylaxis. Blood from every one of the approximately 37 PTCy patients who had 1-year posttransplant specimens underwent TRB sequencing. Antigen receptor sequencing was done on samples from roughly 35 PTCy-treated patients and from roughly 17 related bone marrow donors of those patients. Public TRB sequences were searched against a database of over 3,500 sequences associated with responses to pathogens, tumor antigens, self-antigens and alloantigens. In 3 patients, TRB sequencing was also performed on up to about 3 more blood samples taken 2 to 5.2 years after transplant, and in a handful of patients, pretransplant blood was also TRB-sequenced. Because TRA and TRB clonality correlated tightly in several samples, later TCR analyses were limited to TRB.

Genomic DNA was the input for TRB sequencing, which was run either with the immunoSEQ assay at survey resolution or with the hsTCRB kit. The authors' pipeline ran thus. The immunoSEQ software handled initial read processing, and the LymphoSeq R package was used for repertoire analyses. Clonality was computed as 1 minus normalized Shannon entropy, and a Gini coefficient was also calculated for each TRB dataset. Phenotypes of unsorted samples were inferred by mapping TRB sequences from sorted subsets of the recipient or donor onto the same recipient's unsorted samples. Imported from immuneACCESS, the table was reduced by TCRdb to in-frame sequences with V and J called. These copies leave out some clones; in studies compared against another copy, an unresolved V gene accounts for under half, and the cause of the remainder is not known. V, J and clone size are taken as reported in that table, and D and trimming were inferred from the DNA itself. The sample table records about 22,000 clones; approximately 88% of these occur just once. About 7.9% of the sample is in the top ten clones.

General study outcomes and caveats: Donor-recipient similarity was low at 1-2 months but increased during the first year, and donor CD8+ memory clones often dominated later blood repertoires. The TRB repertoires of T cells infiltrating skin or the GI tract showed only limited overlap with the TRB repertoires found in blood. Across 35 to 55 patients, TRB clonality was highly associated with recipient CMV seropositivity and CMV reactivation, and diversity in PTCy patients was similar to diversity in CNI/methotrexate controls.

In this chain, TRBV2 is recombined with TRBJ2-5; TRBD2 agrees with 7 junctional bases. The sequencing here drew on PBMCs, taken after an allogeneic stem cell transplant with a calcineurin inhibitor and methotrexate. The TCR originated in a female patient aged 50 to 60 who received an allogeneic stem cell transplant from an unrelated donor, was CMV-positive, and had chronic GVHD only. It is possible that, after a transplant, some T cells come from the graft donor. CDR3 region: CARQTSVGQETQYF. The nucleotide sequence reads TGTGCCAGACAAACTAGCGTTGGACAAGAGACCCAGTACTTC.